This entry features one T cell receptor beta chain sequence. The data are from a study of cytomegalovirus exposure and HLA in healthy donors. V lost 3 bases and J 0 bases, leaving 15 bases between the germline ends. Germline V CDR1 and CDR2: MGHRA, YSYEKL. The CDR3 consists of 17 residues. Both 60 Vbeta primers and 13 Jbeta primers went into the PCR. Some clones are missing from TCRdb's copy, which holds only in-frame ones; the method was immunoSEQ multiplex PCR. Of fewer than 200,000 clones in the sample, approximately 80% were seen once. The origin of this receptor is a woman between 50 and 59 years old in good health and CMV-seropositive. The sequenced sample consisted of PBMCs. This chain uses TRBV4-1 with TRBJ1-5; D possibly corresponds to TRBD1 (5 bases). The CDR3 sequence is CASSQAPRQYSNQPQHF. In DNA, the CDR3 is TGCGCCAGCAGCCAGGCCCCCCGACAGTATAGCAATCAGCCCCAGCATTTT.